This record looks at one T cell receptor beta chain sequence and its context. Sequencing was performed with immunoSEQ multiplex PCR; in TCRdb, only in-frame clones are kept and a portion is missing. The data show about 29,000 clones, 70% to 90% seen once. This sample is part of a study of control samples from healthy donors and cancer patients. Trimming left V 3 bases short and J 1 base short, with 12 bases between. From germline, CDR1 is MNHEY and CDR2 SMNVEV (reference sequence). This CDR3 has 15 amino acids. The source is a female donor with melanoma. Source material: formalin-fixed, paraffin-embedded tissue. The rearrangement uses TRBV27 and TRBJ1-1; a weak D match, TRBD1 (5 bases). CDR3 nucleotides: TGTGCCAGCAGTTTCCATGGGGGGGGGAACACTGAAGCTTTCTTT. Protein product: CASSFHGGGNTEAFF.